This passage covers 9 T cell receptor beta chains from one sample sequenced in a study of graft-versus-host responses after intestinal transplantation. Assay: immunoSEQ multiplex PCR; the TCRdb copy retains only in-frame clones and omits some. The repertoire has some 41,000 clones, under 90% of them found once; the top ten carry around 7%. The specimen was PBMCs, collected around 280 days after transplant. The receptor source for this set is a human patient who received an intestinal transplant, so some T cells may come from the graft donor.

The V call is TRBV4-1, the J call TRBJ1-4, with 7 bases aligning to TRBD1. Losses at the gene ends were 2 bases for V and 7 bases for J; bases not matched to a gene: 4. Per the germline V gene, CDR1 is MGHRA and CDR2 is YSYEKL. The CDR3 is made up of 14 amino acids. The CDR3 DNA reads TGCGCCAGCAGCCAAACAGGGGTTCGTGAAAAACTGTTTTTT. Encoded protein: CASSQTGVREKLFF.

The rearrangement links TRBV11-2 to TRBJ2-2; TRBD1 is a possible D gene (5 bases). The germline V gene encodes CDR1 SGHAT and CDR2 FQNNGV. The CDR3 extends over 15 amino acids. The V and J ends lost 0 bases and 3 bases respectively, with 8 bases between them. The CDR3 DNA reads TGTGCCAGCAGCTTAGAGGGGCTACACACCGGGGAGCTGTTTTTT. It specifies CASSLEGLHTGELFF.

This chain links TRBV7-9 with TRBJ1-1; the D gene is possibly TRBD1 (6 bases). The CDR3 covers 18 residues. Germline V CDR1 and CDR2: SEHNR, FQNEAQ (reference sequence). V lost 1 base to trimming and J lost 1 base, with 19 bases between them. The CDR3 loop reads CASSLGLVGDRKNTEAFF. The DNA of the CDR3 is TGTGCCAGCAGCTTAGGGTTGGTCGGCGACAGGAAGAACACTGAAGCTTTCTTT.

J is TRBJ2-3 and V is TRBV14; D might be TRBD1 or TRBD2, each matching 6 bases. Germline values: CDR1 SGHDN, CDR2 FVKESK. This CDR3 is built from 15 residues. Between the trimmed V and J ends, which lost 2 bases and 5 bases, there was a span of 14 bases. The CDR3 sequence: CASSQLSRGRDTQYF. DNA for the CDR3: TGTGCCAGCAGCCAACTCTCCCGGGGGCGAGATACGCAGTATTTT.

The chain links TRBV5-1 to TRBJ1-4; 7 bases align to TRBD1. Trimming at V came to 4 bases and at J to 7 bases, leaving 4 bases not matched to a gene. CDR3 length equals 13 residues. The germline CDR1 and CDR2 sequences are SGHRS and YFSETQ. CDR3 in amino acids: CASSLRGGEKLFF. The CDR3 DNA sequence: TGCGCCAGCAGCCTCAGGGGGGGTGAAAAACTGTTTTTT.

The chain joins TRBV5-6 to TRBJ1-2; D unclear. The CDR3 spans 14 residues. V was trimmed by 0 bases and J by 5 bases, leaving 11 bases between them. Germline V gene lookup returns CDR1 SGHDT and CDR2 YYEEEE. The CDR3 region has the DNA TGTGCCAGCAGCTTGGCTGCGCCAGCATATGGCTACACCTTC. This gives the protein CASSLAAPAYGYTF.

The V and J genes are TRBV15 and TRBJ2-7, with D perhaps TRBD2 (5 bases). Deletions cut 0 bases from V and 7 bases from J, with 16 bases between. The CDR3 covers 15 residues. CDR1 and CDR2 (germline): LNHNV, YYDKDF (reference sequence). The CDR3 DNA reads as TGTGCCACCAGCAGAGAGTGGGTGATAGGGAGTGAGCAGTACTTC. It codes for CATSREWVIGSEQYF.

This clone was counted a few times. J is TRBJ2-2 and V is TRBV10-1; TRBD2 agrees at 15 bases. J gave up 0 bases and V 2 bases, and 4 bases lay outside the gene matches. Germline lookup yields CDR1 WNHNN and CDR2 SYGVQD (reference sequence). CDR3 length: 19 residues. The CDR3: CASSEAGTSGGTNTGELFF. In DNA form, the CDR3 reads TGCGCCAGCAGTGAGGCTGGGACTAGCGGGGGGACGAACACCGGGGAGCTGTTTTTT.

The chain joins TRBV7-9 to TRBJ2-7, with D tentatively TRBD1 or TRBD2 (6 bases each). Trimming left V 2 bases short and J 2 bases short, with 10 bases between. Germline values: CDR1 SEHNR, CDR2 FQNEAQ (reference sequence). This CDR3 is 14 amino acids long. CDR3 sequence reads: CASSLPGAPYEQYF. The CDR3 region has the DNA TGTGCCAGCAGCTTACCGGGGGCCCCCTACGAGCAGTACTTC.